This TCR beta chain was retrieved from a study of T cell changes during pregnancy in multiple sclerosis. This CDR3 comprises 15 residues. V trimming: 5 bases; J trimming: 7 bases; junction bases outside the gene matches: 9. Germline V lookup: CDR1 LNHDA, CDR2 SQIVND (reference sequence). Only in-frame clones appear in the TCRdb table, and some are missing; sequencing was by immunoSEQ multiplex PCR. The sample consists of more than 65,000 clones, more than 85% of them appearing once. This chain connects TRBV19 to TRBJ2-1; 9 bases match TRBD2. The sequencing here drew on peripheral blood, taken in the first trimester of pregnancy. This clonotype was obtained from a female donor with multiple sclerosis, enrolled in a pregnancy study. CDR3 protein: CASSPLAGNRNEQFF. The DNA of the CDR3 is TGTGCCAGTAGTCCCCTAGCGGGGAACAGAAATGAGCAGTTCTTC.